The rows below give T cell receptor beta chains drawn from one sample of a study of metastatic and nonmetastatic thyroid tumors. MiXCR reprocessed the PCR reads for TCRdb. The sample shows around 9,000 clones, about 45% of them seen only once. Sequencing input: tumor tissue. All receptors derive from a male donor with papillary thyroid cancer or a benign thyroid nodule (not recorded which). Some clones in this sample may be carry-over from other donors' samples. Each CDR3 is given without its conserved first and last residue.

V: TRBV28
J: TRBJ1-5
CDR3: ASSLEERDFGNQPQH

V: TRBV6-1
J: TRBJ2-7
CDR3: ASSEVAGKNEQY

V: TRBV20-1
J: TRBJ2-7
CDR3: SAASGDRGSYEQY

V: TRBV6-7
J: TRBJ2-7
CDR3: ASSYSGIRSYEQY

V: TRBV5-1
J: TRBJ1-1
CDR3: ASIGANTEAF

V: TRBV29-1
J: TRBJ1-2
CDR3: SVYGVEAATNYGYT

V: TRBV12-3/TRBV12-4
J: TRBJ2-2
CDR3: ASSFRRGKAGELF

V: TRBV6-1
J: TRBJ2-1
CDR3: ASSFTGGNYNEQF

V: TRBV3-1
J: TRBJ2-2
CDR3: ASAYAGELF

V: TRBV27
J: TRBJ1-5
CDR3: ASSLAGNQPQH

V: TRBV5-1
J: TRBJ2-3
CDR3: ASSSRLAAPTDTQY

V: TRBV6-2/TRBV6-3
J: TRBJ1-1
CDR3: ASFNREGAEAF

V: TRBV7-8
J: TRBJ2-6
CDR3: ASKTGANVLT

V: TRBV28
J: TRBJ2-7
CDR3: ASSLVGIEY

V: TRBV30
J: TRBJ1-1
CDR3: ARQGRNTEAF

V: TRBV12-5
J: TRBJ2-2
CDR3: ASGLAAGGSSTGELF

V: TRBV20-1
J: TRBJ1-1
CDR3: SARPLTDEAF

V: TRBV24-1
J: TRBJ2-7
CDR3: ATSDWASGRYEQY

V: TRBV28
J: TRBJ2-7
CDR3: ASKTSGTSGRVHEQY

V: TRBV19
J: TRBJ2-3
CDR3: ASSIARADTQY

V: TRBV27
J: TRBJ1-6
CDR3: ASSISTPLNSPLH

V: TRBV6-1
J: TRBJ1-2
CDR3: ASTRIGDYGYT

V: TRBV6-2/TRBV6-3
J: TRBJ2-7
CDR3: ASSYGSDVFAEQY

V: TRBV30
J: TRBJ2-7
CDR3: AWSVGHTYEQY

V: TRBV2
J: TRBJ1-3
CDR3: ASSGNRVGNTIY

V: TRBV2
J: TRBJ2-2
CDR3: ASTLAGAATGELF

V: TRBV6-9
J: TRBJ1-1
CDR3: ASSYGDRVDTEAF

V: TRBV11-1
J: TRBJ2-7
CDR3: ASSRRTLPGDHEQY

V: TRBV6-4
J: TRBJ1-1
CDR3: ASSDTDRGTEAF

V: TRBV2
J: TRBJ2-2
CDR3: ASREREVGELF